A single sample is the source of the 17 T cell receptor beta chains below, sequenced in a study of OX40 agonist ivuxolimab in advanced cancers. The protocol was immunoSEQ multiplex PCR, while the TCRdb copy is restricted to in-frame clones and leaves out a portion. This table has about 62,000 clones, 80% to 95% appearing once. Sample: CD4+ or CD8+ T cells sorted from blood, taken in a trial of the OX40 agonist ivuxolimab. The receptors originated from an adult with an advanced solid tumor such as melanoma, head and neck, liver or kidney cancer.

The V call is TRBV4-1, the J call TRBJ1-1; no definite D call. V shed 4 bases and J shed 6 bases, with 12 bases lying between them. CDR1 MGHRA and CDR2 YSYEKL come from the germline V gene. This CDR3 has 13 residues. CDR3: CASSPETLAEAFF. In DNA, the CDR3 is TGCGCCAGCAGCCCGGAGACGTTAGCTGAAGCTTTCTTT.

This chain uses TRBV4-1 with TRBJ2-7; possible D gene TRBD2, 7 bases. Germline V gene sequence: CDR1 MGHRA, CDR2 YSYEKL. The V gene lost 0 bases and the J gene lost 5 bases, with 11 bases spanning the gap. The length of the CDR3 is 14 residues. CDR3 sequence: CASSQEGGLNEQYF. In DNA, the CDR3 is TGCGCCAGCAGCCAAGAGGGGGGGCTCAACGAGCAGTACTTC.

The rearrangement uses TRBV11-2 and TRBJ1-6; the D gene is possibly TRBD1 (6 bases). Trimming took 3 bases from V and 10 from J, leaving 13 bases between them. The CDR3 is 14 residues long. The germline V gene encodes CDR1 SGHAT and CDR2 FQNNGV. This CDR3 is CASSFGGASSPLHF. In DNA form, the CDR3 reads TGTGCCAGCAGCTTCGGGGGCGCGAGCTCACCCCTCCACTTT.

CDR3 sequence reads: CASRGPSGRPGGELFF. The CDR3 nucleotides are TGTGCCAGCAGGGGTCCTAGCGGGAGGCCCGGCGGGGAGCTGTTTTTT. The rearrangement uses TRBV9 and TRBJ2-2, with 11 bases lining up with TRBD2. This CDR3 contains 16 residues. The J segment lost 7 bases and the V segment lost 5 bases, leaving 10 bases of the junction unmatched. Germline CDR1 reads SGDLS; CDR2 reads YYNGEE.

The rearrangement links TRBV4-1 to TRBJ1-4; D is ambiguous. Trimming removed 0 bases from V and 8 bases from J, with 16 bases in between. The germline V gene has CDR1 MGHRA and CDR2 YSYEKL. The CDR3 has 16 residues. The CDR3: CASSQDPGSGGEKLFF. CDR3 nucleotides: TGCGCCAGCAGCCAAGACCCGGGGTCGGGCGGCGAAAAACTGTTTTTT.

This clone was detected once. This chain's CDR3 is CASSEPGGAETDTQYF. The CDR3 DNA follows: TGTGCCAGCAGTGAGCCAGGGGGCGCGGAGACAGATACGCAGTATTTT. The genes are TRBV6-1 and TRBJ2-3, with 8 bases identical to TRBD1. The CDR3 extends over 16 amino acids. Germline loops: CDR1 MNHNS, CDR2 SASEGT. The junction had 8 bases not matched to a gene; V was cut back by 3 bases and J by 3 bases.

The chain employs TRBV27 and TRBJ2-6, with unresolved D. Trimming took 1 base from V and 4 from J, leaving 11 bases between them. There are 16 residues in the CDR3. From germline, CDR1 is MNHEY and CDR2 SMNVEV (reference sequence). The CDR3: CASSLFYLGGANVLTF. CDR3 DNA: TGTGCCAGCAGTTTATTCTATTTGGGGGGGGCCAACGTCCTGACTTTC.

Here the CDR3 DNA reads TGTGCCAGTAGTCCCCTAGCGGGGGGGGTCCGGAACGAGCAGTACTTC. Translated, it gives CASSPLAGGVRNEQYF. The chain links TRBV19 to TRBJ2-7; 12 nucleotides align to TRBD2. This CDR3 contains 16 residues. The germline CDR1 and CDR2 sequences are LNHDA and SQIVND (reference sequence). The V gene end was trimmed by 5 bases and the J gene end by 5 bases; junction bases not matched to a gene: 10.

This clone was detected only once. V is TRBV7-9 and J is TRBJ2-1; TRBD2 is a possible D gene (7 bases). The CDR3 totals 14 residues. The V end lost 2 bases, the J end lost 4 bases, and 9 bases lay between the germline ends. The germline gives CDR1 SEHNR, CDR2 FQNEAQ (reference sequence). The CDR3 sequence is CASSLRGAYNEQFF. As DNA, the CDR3 is TGTGCCAGCAGCTTACGGGGGGCATACAATGAGCAGTTCTTC.

The V and J genes are TRBV2 and TRBJ1-3, with D uncertain. Germline CDR1 reads SNHLY; CDR2 reads FYNNEI. V lost 7 bases, J lost 4 bases, and 8 bases lay in between. CDR3 length equals 12 residues. CDR3 nucleotides: TGTGCCAGCACCCGCCAGGGAAACACCATATATTTT. Amino acids: CASTRQGNTIYF.

CDR3 protein: CASSPGLAGAGELFF. The DNA of the CDR3 is TGTGCCAGCAGCCCGGGACTAGCGGGAGCCGGGGAGCTGTTTTTT. This chain uses TRBV5-4 with TRBJ2-2, with TRBD2 matching 14 bases. CDR3 size: 15 residues. The germline CDR1 and CDR2 sequences are SGHNT and YYREEE (reference sequence). V lost 4 bases and J lost 6; bases outside the gene matches: 2.

DNA for the CDR3: TGCGCCAGCAGCTCACGACAGTCGTGGGATACGCAGTATTTT. Encoded protein: CASSSRQSWDTQYF. V gene TRBV5-1 combines with J gene TRBJ2-3, with a weak D call TRBD1 (5 bases). Germline values: CDR1 SGHRS, CDR2 YFSETQ. V lost 3 bases and J lost 6, with 14 bases in between. CDR3 size: 14 residues.

The V call is TRBV9, the J call TRBJ1-1, with D uncertain. This CDR3 contains 14 residues. Germline lookup yields CDR1 SGDLS and CDR2 YYNGEE. The germline V and J ends were trimmed by 2 bases and 7 bases, with 15 bases remaining between them. The CDR3 sequence: CASSVGGQPSEAFF. Here the CDR3 DNA reads TGTGCCAGCAGCGTTGGAGGGCAGCCGAGTGAAGCTTTCTTT.

V gene TRBV7-2 combines with J gene TRBJ1-6, with TRBD1 as a possible D gene (6 bases). V was pared by 6 bases and J by 7 bases, with 13 bases between. The CDR3 covers 14 residues. Germline CDR1 reads SGHTA; CDR2 reads FQGNSA. CDR3 coding DNA: TGTGCCAGCAGTTACAGGGTCGAGAATTCACCCCTCCACTTT. Encoded protein: CASSYRVENSPLHF.

This rearrangement joins TRBV13 to TRBJ1-3, with D tentatively TRBD1 (5 bases). The CDR3 is 18 amino acids. The germline V gene has CDR1 PRHDT and CDR2 FYEKMQ (reference sequence). The V end lost 0 bases, the J end lost 0 bases, and 15 bases lay between the germline ends. CDR3 region: CASSLGIRELVSGNTIYF. In DNA, the CDR3 is TGTGCCAGCAGCTTAGGGATCAGGGAGTTGGTCTCTGGAAACACCATATATTTT.

CDR3 coding DNA: TGTGCCAGCAGCTCGACTAGCGGGGATAACAATGAGCAGTTCTTC. Protein: CASSSTSGDNNEQFF. The chain carries TRBV7-9 and TRBJ2-1; 11 bases align to TRBD2. This CDR3 has 15 amino acids. V gave up 4 bases and J gave up 5 bases; unmatched junction bases: 4. Germline assignment: CDR1 SEHNR and CDR2 FQNEAQ (reference sequence).

The chain is built from TRBV18 and TRBJ2-7, with 7 nucleotides matching TRBD1. Germline V gene sequence: CDR1 KGHSH, CDR2 LQKENI. The CDR3 is 15 residues long. Unmatched junction bases numbered 7, after V lost 3 bases and J lost 2 bases. As DNA, the CDR3 is TGTGCCAGCTCACCGTGGGACAGTAAAGCCTACGAGCAGTACTTC. Translating gives CASSPWDSKAYEQYF.